These T cell receptor beta chains were read from a single sample in a study of blood T cell repertoires in COVID-19. Generated by immunoSEQ multiplex PCR, the TCRdb table keeps only in-frame clones and is missing some. The table has tens of thousands of clones, about nine tenths seen once; the top ten hold roughly 1.4%. Sequenced sample: peripheral blood. The source is a man aged 55 to 69 with acute or convalescent COVID-19. Each CDR3 is given with its conserved first and last residue. A D gene is named only where the DNA matches it firmly. Size is omitted from some rows. Given values are once, few, many or a class for expanded clones.

TRBJ2-7	TRBV6-5	-	-	CASTSRSSSSYEQYF	TGTGCCAGCACCTCTAGATCGAGTTCCTCCTACGAGCAGTACTTC
TRBJ2-1	TRBV5-6	-	-	CASSLIGPLEQFF	TGTGCCAGCAGCTTGATTGGCCCCTTGGAGCAGTTCTTC
TRBJ1-2	TRBV27	TRBD1	once	CASSPSTGGLGSFYGYTF	TGTGCCAGCAGTCCCTCCACAGGGGGCCTTGGGTCCTTCTATGGCTACACCTTC
TRBJ2-1	TRBV2	TRBD2	-	CASSSAGVAYNEQFF	TGTGCCAGCAGTTCAGCGGGAGTGGCATACAATGAGCAGTTCTTC
TRBJ2-1	TRBV9	TRBD2	-	CASSVDAGGPNEQFF	TGTGCCAGCAGCGTAGACGCGGGAGGGCCTAATGAGCAGTTCTTC
TRBJ2-7	TRBV5-1	-	-	CASSFLQGNNEQYF	TGCGCCAGCAGCTTCCTACAGGGTAACAACGAGCAGTACTTC
TRBJ1-6	TRBV4-3	-	once	CASSQDTGNSPLHF	TGCGCCAGCAGCCAAGACACAGGGAATTCACCCCTCCACTTT
TRBJ1-1	TRBV29-1	-	-	CSVEGEGTEAFF	TGCAGCGTTGAAGGCGAGGGCACTGAAGCTTTCTTT
TRBJ1-5	TRBV12-3/TRBV12-4	-	-	CASSPQSGPQHF	TGTGCCAGCAGTCCACAGTCTGGGCCCCAGCATTTT
TRBJ1-2	TRBV9	TRBD1	-	CASSTDRGQLYGYTF	TGTGCCAGCAGCACGGACAGGGGGCAGCTCTATGGCTACACCTTC
TRBJ1-1	TRBV7-2	-	-	CASSLEWSQMNTEAFF	TGTGCCAGCAGCTTAGAATGGAGTCAGATGAACACTGAAGCTTTCTTT
TRBJ2-7	TRBV18	TRBD1	once	CASSGTGPLSSYEQYF	TGTGCCAGCTCAGGGACAGGGCCATTGAGCTCCTACGAGCAGTACTTC
TRBJ1-5	TRBV5-6	-	-	CASSLKLGQPQHF	TGTGCCAGCAGCCTGAAACTTGGTCAGCCCCAGCATTTT
TRBJ2-7	TRBV11-3	-	once	CASSLGTGIYEQYF	TGTGCCAGCAGCTTAGGAACAGGGATATACGAGCAGTACTTC
TRBJ1-1	TRBV12-3/TRBV12-4	TRBD1	-	CASTRGQGTEAFF	TGTGCCAGCACCCGGGGACAGGGGACTGAAGCTTTCTTT
TRBJ2-1	TRBV7-3	TRBD2	-	CASSVTGLAGVNEQFF	TGTGCCAGCAGCGTCACGGGACTAGCGGGAGTAAATGAGCAGTTCTTC
TRBJ1-2	TRBV7-9	TRBD1	-	CASSPGQVTYGYTF	TGTGCCAGCAGCCCCGGACAGGTCACCTATGGCTACACCTTC
TRBJ2-2	TRBV7-2	-	-	CASSSEGIGELFF	TGTGCCAGCAGCTCGGAGGGGATCGGGGAGCTGTTTTTT
TRBJ1-2	TRBV27	-	-	CASSQNAGLSGYTF	TGTGCCAGCAGCCAAAATGCGGGACTCTCGGGCTACACCTTC
TRBJ2-1	TRBV7-9	TRBD2	once	CASRPLSGMIYNEQFF	TGTGCCAGCAGACCCCTTAGCGGGATGATCTACAATGAGCAGTTCTTC
TRBJ2-2	TRBV5-1	TRBD2	once	CASSLDSGRSGELFF	TGCGCCAGCAGCTTGGATAGCGGGAGGTCCGGGGAGCTGTTTTTT
TRBJ1-1	TRBV19	TRBD1	-	CASSQGAANTEAFF	TGTGCCAGTAGTCAGGGGGCTGCGAACACTGAAGCTTTCTTT
TRBJ1-1	TRBV18	-	-	CASSPPTSKNTEAFF	TGTGCCAGCTCACCACCGACATCCAAGAACACTGAAGCTTTCTTT
TRBJ1-1	TRBV3-1/TRBV3-2	-	-	CASSQEWQFGTEAFF	TGTGCCAGCAGCCAAGAATGGCAGTTTGGCACTGAAGCTTTCTTT
TRBJ2-1	TRBV19	-	-	CASSILSGSSYNEQFF	TGTGCCAGTAGTATTTTGTCCGGGAGTTCCTACAATGAGCAGTTCTTC
TRBJ2-1	TRBV21-1	-	-	CASSKGLAGARDEQFF	TGTGCCAGCAGCAAAGGGCTAGCGGGAGCTCGAGATGAGCAGTTCTTC
TRBJ2-1	TRBV7-9	TRBD1	-	CASSFTGTGKFF	TGTGCCAGCAGCTTCACCGGGACAGGGAAGTTCTTC
TRBJ1-3	TRBV7-2	TRBD1	-	CASSPRDRGLWSTIYF	TGTGCCAGCAGCCCCCGGGACAGGGGATTGTGGAGCACCATATATTTT
TRBJ1-5	TRBV7-6	-	-	CASSLKEDQPQHF	TGTGCCAGCAGCTTAAAGGAGGATCAGCCCCAGCATTTT
TRBJ2-7	TRBV7-9	-	-	CASSLGGSGAEQYF	TGTGCCAGCAGCTTAGGTGGCTCCGGAGCCGAGCAGTACTTC
TRBJ2-1	TRBV25-1	TRBD1	-	CASSPRTGMNEQFF	TGTGCCAGCAGTCCGCGGACAGGGATGAATGAGCAGTTCTTC
TRBJ1-1	TRBV7-9	-	-	CAAGVMNTEAFF	TGTGCCGCGGGGGTGATGAACACTGAAGCTTTCTTT
TRBJ2-3	TRBV6-2/TRBV6-3	-	-	CASSAGTPPDTQYF	TGTGCCAGCAGTGCCGGGACTCCCCCAGATACGCAGTATTTT
TRBJ2-7	TRBV7-8	TRBD2	-	CASSFLAGTSYEQYF	TGTGCCAGCAGCTTCTTAGCGGGAACTTCCTACGAGCAGTACTTC
TRBJ2-7	TRBV3-1/TRBV3-2	-	-	CASSLMAGPAYEQYF	TGTGCCAGCAGCTTGATGGCGGGACCGGCCTACGAGCAGTACTTC
TRBJ2-2	TRBV2	TRBD2	-	CARLAGGTGELFF	TGTGCCAGACTAGCGGGAGGGACCGGGGAGCTGTTTTTT
TRBJ2-5	TRBV20-1	TRBD2	few	CSASKGTGTSGQETQYF	TGCAGTGCTAGTAAGGGCACCGGGACTAGCGGTCAAGAGACCCAGTACTTC
TRBJ2-1	TRBV28	-	few	CASSQGMGEVLNNEQFF	TGTGCCAGCAGTCAAGGGATGGGGGAGGTTTTGAACAATGAGCAGTTCTTC
TRBJ2-7	TRBV11-2	TRBD1	-	CASSYYSGQGIYEQYF	TGTGCCAGCAGCTATTACTCGGGACAGGGAATATACGAGCAGTACTTC
TRBJ2-7	TRBV11-3	-	-	CASSLDRKGRAQYEQYF	TGTGCCAGCAGCTTAGACAGGAAAGGCAGGGCCCAGTACGAGCAGTACTTC
TRBJ1-2	TRBV7-2	-	-	CASSLSQGRVPGYTF	TGTGCCAGCAGCTTATCCCAGGGCCGGGTTCCGGGCTACACCTTC
TRBJ2-2	TRBV6-2/TRBV6-3	TRBD1	-	CASSDTTGQGITNTGELFF	TGTGCCAGCAGTGACACGACGGGACAGGGGATCACTAACACCGGGGAGCTGTTTTTT
TRBJ1-2	TRBV20-1	-	-	CSASVANYGYTF	TGCAGTGCTAGTGTAGCTAACTATGGCTACACCTTC
TRBJ2-2	TRBV7-9	TRBD2	-	CASSSQREMYTGELFF	TGTGCCAGCAGCTCTCAGCGGGAGATGTACACCGGGGAGCTGTTTTTT
TRBJ2-1	TRBV7-9	-	-	CASSLVVPDNEQFF	TGTGCCAGCAGCTTAGTAGTTCCCGACAATGAGCAGTTCTTC
TRBJ2-4	TRBV11-3	TRBD2	-	CASGPQGLAGGTRRENIQYF	TGTGCCAGCGGGCCTCAGGGGCTAGCGGGAGGTACTAGGCGGGAAAACATTCAGTACTTC
TRBJ1-4	TRBV7-2	TRBD1	-	CASSSIQGAYEKLFF	TGTGCCAGCAGCTCCATACAGGGGGCATATGAAAAACTGTTTTTT
TRBJ2-2	TRBV7-9	-	-	CASSSTVHSGELFF	TGTGCCAGCAGCTCGACAGTCCACTCCGGGGAGCTGTTTTTT
TRBJ1-5	TRBV6-5	-	once	CASSSDSNQPQHF	TGTGCCAGCAGTTCGGACAGTAATCAGCCCCAGCATTTT
TRBJ2-4	TRBV4-3	TRBD2	-	CASSQGRAGANKNIQYF	TGCGCCAGCAGCCAAGGCCGAGCGGGGGCTAACAAAAACATTCAGTACTTC
TRBJ1-4	TRBV30	-	-	CAWGGRTVKNEKLFF	TGTGCCTGGGGGGGCAGGACAGTAAAGAATGAAAAACTGTTTTTT
TRBJ2-3	TRBV7-2	-	once	CATKEGAATDTQYF	TGTGCCACCAAGGAGGGGGCCGCCACAGATACGCAGTATTTT
TRBJ2-7	TRBV28	TRBD1	once	CASNPGQFNYEQYF	TGTGCCAGCAACCCGGGACAGTTTAACTACGAGCAGTACTTC
TRBJ1-1	TRBV27	TRBD1	-	CASSRGQLNTEAFF	TGTGCCAGCAGTCGGGGACAGTTGAACACTGAAGCTTTCTTT
TRBJ2-7	TRBV5-6	TRBD1	-	CASSYGQVYEQYF	TGTGCCAGCAGCTACGGACAGGTGTACGAGCAGTACTTC
TRBJ1-6	TRBV4-1	-	-	CASSQQGSGVNSPLHF	TGCGCCAGCAGCCAACAGGGGAGCGGTGTGAATTCACCCCTCCACTTT